The T cell receptor (beta chain) under discussion was sequenced for a study of shared clonotypes between healthy human individuals. Trimming removed 1 base at V and 1 base at J, with 17 bases between. The germline gives CDR1 KGHSH, CDR2 LQKENI. This CDR3 has 17 residues. Generated by immunoSEQ multiplex PCR, the TCRdb table keeps only in-frame clones and is missing some. The data hold some 2,100,000 clones, with roughly 91% observed a single time. CD8 cells classed as naive were CD45RO-negative and positively selected for CCR7, excluding terminally differentiated effector memory CD45RA+ cells. The sequenced sample consisted of naive CD8+ T cells from PBMCs. The rearrangement uses TRBV18 and TRBJ2-7; no reliable D call. This TCR came from a man between 18 and 29 years old in good health. Some clones in this sample may be carry-over from other donors' samples. CDR3 DNA: TGTGCCAGCTCACCACGTTTATCGGAATGGGAATCCTACGAGCAGTACTTC. Its translation: CASSPRLSEWESYEQYF.